This T cell receptor (beta chain) derives from a study of shared clonotypes between healthy human individuals. Unmatched junction bases numbered 2, after V lost 4 bases and J lost 4 bases. CDR1 is SNHLY and CDR2 is FYNNEI in the germline V gene. This CDR3 has 14 residues. Produced via immunoSEQ multiplex PCR; TCRdb's table is partial and in-frame only. The sample has about a million clones; about 75% are singletons. Remarks on this clone: The sample has other DNA sequences that encode this CDR3 too.

The TCR comes from a man between 18 and 29 years old in good health. The chain has TRBV2 and TRBJ1-5; the match to TRBD1 covers 9 bases. Specimen: memory CD4+ T cells sorted from blood. The subset here: CD45RA-negative fraction. CDR3 DNA sequence: TGTGCCAGCAGTGCTGACAGGGGGAATCAGCCCCAGCATTTT. Protein sequence: CASSADRGNQPQHF. Based on the CDR3 plus reference TRBV2 and TRBJ1-5, the full variable domain is EPEVTQTPSHQVTQMGQEVILRCVPISNHLYFYWYRQILGQKVEFLVSFYNNEISEKSEIFDDQFSVERPDGSNFTLKIRSTKLEDSAMYFCASSADRGNQPQHFGDGTRLSIL.